Each of the 16 T cell receptor beta chains below was sequenced from the same sample in a study of control samples from healthy donors and cancer patients (dated by TCRdb to about 2020). The library was built by means of the immunoSEQ multiplex PCR assay. This is the immuneACCESS table as TCRdb keeps it, with only in-frame sequences that have V and J called. A part of the clones is gone; compared with another copy, unresolved V genes explain less than half, and the rest is unexplained. The sample contains 230,000 or so clones, roughly 94% of them found a single time. Jointly, the top ten make up about 1.4% of the sample. Specimen: blood. The receptor set was obtained from a man aged 50-59 years in good health.

The chain recombines TRBV19 with TRBJ1-5; D unclear. The germline V and J ends were trimmed by 3 bases and 5 bases, with 11 bases remaining between them. This CDR3 has 14 residues. CDR1 LNHDA and CDR2 SQIVND come from the germline V gene (reference sequence). In nucleotides, the CDR3 is TGTGCCAGTAGTATTGGGCAGTTTTATCAGCCCCAGCATTTT. It is translated as CASSIGQFYQPQHF.

The chain joins TRBV18 to TRBJ2-7; no definite D call. V dropped 3 bases and J dropped 2 bases, with 5 bases sitting between them. The CDR3 runs 12 residues. Germline CDR1 reads KGHSH; CDR2 reads LQKENI. CDR3: CASSPEPYEQYF. The CDR3 nucleotides read TGTGCCAGCTCACCTGAACCCTACGAGCAGTACTTC.

The gene calls are TRBV4-2 and TRBJ2-6; 7 bases line up with TRBD1. The V and J ends lost 5 bases and 0 bases, in that order; junction bases with no gene match: 10. The CDR3 is made up of 18 amino acids. Germline V gene sequence: CDR1 LGHNA, CDR2 YNFKEQ. The CDR3 region has the DNA TGTGCCAGCAGCGTATCGGGACAGCGATTCTCTGGGGCCAACGTCCTGACTTTC. It is translated as CASSVSGQRFSGANVLTF.

The chain has TRBV28 and TRBJ1-5; D is perhaps TRBD1 (6 bases). The CDR3 is made up of 14 amino acids. The germline gives CDR1 MDHEN, CDR2 SYDVKM. The ends were cut back, 11 bases at V and 4 bases at J, with 18 bases in the middle. For the CDR3, the DNA is TGTGCCGCTTCCATTGGAGGGGGTAATCAGCCCCAGCATTTT. It is translated as CAASIGGGNQPQHF.

The genes are TRBV5-4 and TRBJ2-3, with D perhaps being TRBD1 or TRBD2 (5 bases each). V was shortened by 4 bases and J by 5 bases, with 17 bases between the two germline ends. Germline V gene lookup returns CDR1 SGHNT and CDR2 YYREEE (reference sequence). The CDR3 has 15 residues. This CDR3 reads CASSRDLRREDTQYF. The CDR3 bases are TGTGCCAGCAGCCGGGACCTACGCAGGGAAGATACGCAGTATTTT.

Here the CDR3 reads CSAEGQGASGELFF. CDR3 in DNA: TGCAGCGCCGAGGGACAGGGGGCCTCCGGGGAGCTGTTTTTT. The gene calls are TRBV29-1 and TRBJ2-2, with 12 positions matching TRBD1. The V and J ends lost 7 bases and 6 bases, in that order; junction bases with no gene match: 6. The CDR3 is made up of 14 amino acids. Germline CDR1 SQVTM, CDR2 ANQGSEA.

The CDR3 region is CASSYYAGDTEAFF. The CDR3 nucleotides are TGTGCCAGCAGTTACTACGCAGGTGACACTGAAGCTTTCTTT. J is TRBJ1-1 and V is TRBV6-5, with D uncertain. This CDR3 is 14 amino acids long. V gave up 1 base and J gave up 3 bases, with 9 bases separating them. Germline CDR1 MNHEY, CDR2 SVGAGI.

The rearrangement links TRBV3-1 (or the pseudogene TRBV3-2) to TRBJ1-1; TRBD1 might be the D (5 bases). With 7 bases removed from V and 2 bases from J, the gap between germline ends came to 14 bases. Germline loops: CDR1 LGHDT, CDR2 YNNKEL (reference sequence). This CDR3 is built from 14 residues. CDR3 sequence (DNA): TGTGCCAGCACCCGGGGAGGGACTAACACTGAAGCTTTCTTT. Translated, it gives CASTRGGTNTEAFF.

The chain carries TRBV6-5 and TRBJ2-2; D is uncertain. Trimming pared 2 bases from V and 1 base from J, leaving 5 bases between. Per germline, CDR1 MNHEY and CDR2 SVGAGI. This CDR3 is 14 amino acids long. The CDR3 nucleotides read TGTGCCAGCAGTTACGGCGAGAACACCGGGGAGCTGTTTTTT. Amino acid sequence: CASSYGENTGELFF.

V usage is TRBV28 and J usage is TRBJ2-6, with D possibly being TRBD1 (5 bases). Trimming removed 3 bases from V and 1 base from J, with 7 bases in between. CDR3 length: 15 amino acids. The germline gives CDR1 MDHEN, CDR2 SYDVKM. The CDR3 reads CASSFRVSGANVLTF. The DNA for the CDR3 is TGTGCCAGCAGTTTCAGGGTTTCTGGGGCCAACGTCCTGACTTTC.

This chain joins TRBV10-1 and TRBJ2-7; 10 bases fit TRBD1. V shed 0 bases and J 6 bases; nucleotides not matched to a gene: 5. CDR1 is WNHNN and CDR2 is SYGVQD in the germline V gene (reference sequence). There are 15 residues in the CDR3. The CDR3 region is CASSESRQGAGEQYF. DNA for the CDR3: TGCGCCAGCAGTGAGTCAAGACAGGGGGCCGGCGAGCAGTACTTC.

The gene calls are TRBV12-3 or TRBV12-4 and TRBJ2-1, with a tentative D call TRBD1 (6 bases). Trimming removed 7 bases from V and 11 bases from J, with 12 bases in between. This CDR3 has 11 residues. CDR3 in DNA: TGTGCCAGCAACACCCGGGACAAGCAGTTCTTC. It codes for CASNTRDKQFF.

This clone has only one observation. The chain couples TRBV7-9 to TRBJ1-4; D unresolved. Trimming took off 1 base at V and 8 bases at J, with 11 bases between the two ends. This CDR3 comprises 14 residues. Germline V lookup: CDR1 SEHNR, CDR2 FQNEAQ (reference sequence). Written as DNA, the CDR3 is TGTGCCAGCAGCTTAGTGGCAGGTGGCGAAAAACTGTTTTTT. Residues: CASSLVAGGEKLFF.

The J gene is TRBJ2-2, the V gene TRBV5-4; no definite D call. The CDR3 consists of 13 residues. V dropped 3 bases and J dropped 6 bases, with 9 bases sitting between them. In germline, CDR1 is SGHNT, CDR2 YYREEE (reference sequence). CDR3 residues: CASSSIGSGELFF. The DNA for the CDR3 is TGTGCCAGCAGCTCCATTGGATCCGGGGAGCTGTTTTTT.

The chain employs TRBV5-1 and TRBJ2-5; D may be TRBD1 (5 bases). CDR1 and CDR2 (germline): SGHRS, YFSETQ. The CDR3 loop spans 13 amino acids. V dropped 3 bases and J dropped 3 bases, with 9 bases sitting between them. The CDR3 region has the DNA TGCGCCAGCAGCTCTGGACAAAAAGAGACCCAGTACTTC. Its protein is CASSSGQKETQYF.

The CDR3 is CASRVPGGTSYEQYV. Written as DNA, the CDR3 is TGTGCCAGCAGAGTACCCGGGGGGACCTCCTACGAGCAGTACGTC. The chain joins TRBV6-5 to TRBJ2-7, with 7 bases identical to TRBD2. Trimming at V came to 6 bases and at J to 0 bases, leaving 8 bases not matched to a gene. This CDR3 spans 15 amino acids. Per germline, CDR1 MNHEY and CDR2 SVGAGI.